The 9 T cell receptor beta chains given below trace back to one sample, sequenced in a study of OX40 agonist ivuxolimab in advanced cancers. TCRdb's table, derived via immunoSEQ multiplex PCR, lists solely in-frame clones and lacks some. The sample records approximately 50,000 clones, approximately 80% being singletons. Here the sequenced sample was CD4+ or CD8+ T cells sorted from blood, taken in a trial of the OX40 agonist ivuxolimab. The receptor source for this set is an adult with an advanced solid tumor such as melanoma, head and neck, liver or kidney cancer.

The chain employs TRBV27 and TRBJ2-1; 10 bases are a match to TRBD1. J gave up 2 bases and V 6 bases, and 4 bases lay outside the gene matches. In germline, CDR1 is MNHEY, CDR2 SMNVEV (reference sequence). The CDR3 has 15 amino acids. For the CDR3, the DNA is TGTGCCAGCAGATCCGGGACAGGGGCCTACAATGAGCAGTTCTTC. It is translated as CASRSGTGAYNEQFF.

This chain joins TRBV2 and TRBJ2-3, with D possibly TRBD1 on 5 matching bases. Germline assignment: CDR1 SNHLY and CDR2 FYNNEI. V lost 6 bases and J lost 4, with 8 bases in between. The CDR3 has 12 amino acids. CDR3: CASRGEADTQYF. Written as DNA, the CDR3 is TGTGCCAGCAGAGGGGAAGCAGATACGCAGTATTTT.

Only one count was recorded for this clone. The chain links TRBV6-5 to TRBJ1-3; no clear D gene. Trimming shortened V by 0 bases and J by 0 bases, and 3 bases separated the two germline ends. This CDR3 has 14 residues. Germline lookup yields CDR1 MNHEY and CDR2 SVGAGI. The CDR3 loop is CASSYSDSGNTIYF. For the CDR3, the DNA is TGTGCCAGCAGTTACTCCGACTCTGGAAACACCATATATTTT.

J is TRBJ1-1 and V is TRBV29-1; TRBD1 might be the D (6 bases). The CDR3 contains 14 residues. Trimming cost V 4 bases and J 1 base, with 13 bases left between them. The germline V gene has CDR1 SQVTM and CDR2 ANQGSEA. The DNA for the CDR3 is TGCAGCGTTGCACAGGGCCGATCGAACACTGAAGCTTTCTTT. This gives the protein CSVAQGRSNTEAFF.

V and J are TRBV11-1 and TRBJ2-5; TRBD1 matches 8 bases. The trim removed 5 bases at V and 7 bases at J, leaving 9 bases unmatched. This CDR3 spans 14 amino acids. From germline, CDR1 is SGHAT and CDR2 FQDESV (reference sequence). The DNA for the CDR3 is TGTGCCAGCAGCGTCACAGGGGGGAGAGGGACCCAGTACTTC. It yields the protein CASSVTGGRGTQYF.

This clone turned up a few times. This rearrangement joins TRBV11-2 to TRBJ1-1; TRBD1 might be the D (5 bases). The CDR3 is 16 amino acids. V lost 5 bases, J lost 3 bases, and 19 bases lay in between. Per germline, CDR1 SGHAT and CDR2 FQNNGV. The CDR3 region is CASSHMPVGQHTEAFF. DNA of the CDR3: TGTGCCAGCAGCCATATGCCGGTGGGGCAACACACTGAAGCTTTCTTT.

This sequence joins TRBV5-1 and TRBJ2-5; D is possibly TRBD2 (5 bases). The CDR3 runs 14 residues. Trimming stripped 1 base from V and 5 bases from J, with 12 bases between. Germline V gives CDR1 SGHRS, CDR2 YFSETQ. The CDR3 DNA sequence: TGCGCCAGCAGCTTGATGCGCCGAGGGGAGACCCAGTACTTC. Residues: CASSLMRRGETQYF.

The chain combines TRBV27 with TRBJ2-1, with 9 bases lining up with TRBD2. Germline trimming cut 5 bases from V and 4 bases from J; bases unmatched to any gene: 6. The germline V gene encodes CDR1 MNHEY and CDR2 SMNVEV (reference sequence). This CDR3 has 15 residues. The chain's CDR3 is CASSTASGVYNEQFF. In DNA form, the CDR3 reads TGTGCCAGCAGTACTGCTAGCGGGGTTTACAATGAGCAGTTCTTC.

The genes are TRBV5-4 and TRBJ1-5; 8 positions agree with TRBD1. CDR3 length equals 15 residues. The V gene end was trimmed by 1 base and the J gene end by 4 bases; junction bases not matched to a gene: 4. Germline V gives CDR1 SGHNT, CDR2 YYREEE (reference sequence). The DNA for the CDR3 is TGTGCCAGCAGCTTGAAGGGACAGGAGAATCAGCCCCAGCATTTT. Its protein product is CASSLKGQENQPQHF.